Below, one T cell receptor beta chain is given with its context. Its antigen is not known. Method: immunoSEQ multiplex PCR; TCRdb's copy keeps in-frame clones and lacks some. The data contain 58,000 or so clones, about nine tenths of them seen just once; the ten biggest clones take up around 1.5%. This record comes from a study of a mutant IDH1 vaccine in newly diagnosed glioma. Overall study: Antecedent treatment encompassed radiotherapy, temozolomide, or their combination; the majority received both.

Study conclusions and caveats: Pseudoprogression appeared independent of alterations in top peripheral clonotypes.

V lost 3 bases and J 2 bases, leaving 9 bases between the germline ends. There are 14 residues in the CDR3. The germline CDR1 and CDR2 sequences are MNHEY and SMNVEV (reference sequence). Time point defined: week 23, last vaccination. What each vaccine dose contained was 300 ug of mutant IDH1 20-mer peptide, accompanied by topical imiquimod. The sequence derives from a man between 35 and 55 years old with glioma. The specimen comprised PBMCs, sampled from a glioma patient whose treatment included an IDH1 peptide vaccine. The chain joins TRBV27 to TRBJ2-3; D unclear. The CDR3 DNA reads as TGTGCCAGCAGTTTCGGGCCACACACAGATACGCAGTATTTT. Its protein product is CASSFGPHTDTQYF.